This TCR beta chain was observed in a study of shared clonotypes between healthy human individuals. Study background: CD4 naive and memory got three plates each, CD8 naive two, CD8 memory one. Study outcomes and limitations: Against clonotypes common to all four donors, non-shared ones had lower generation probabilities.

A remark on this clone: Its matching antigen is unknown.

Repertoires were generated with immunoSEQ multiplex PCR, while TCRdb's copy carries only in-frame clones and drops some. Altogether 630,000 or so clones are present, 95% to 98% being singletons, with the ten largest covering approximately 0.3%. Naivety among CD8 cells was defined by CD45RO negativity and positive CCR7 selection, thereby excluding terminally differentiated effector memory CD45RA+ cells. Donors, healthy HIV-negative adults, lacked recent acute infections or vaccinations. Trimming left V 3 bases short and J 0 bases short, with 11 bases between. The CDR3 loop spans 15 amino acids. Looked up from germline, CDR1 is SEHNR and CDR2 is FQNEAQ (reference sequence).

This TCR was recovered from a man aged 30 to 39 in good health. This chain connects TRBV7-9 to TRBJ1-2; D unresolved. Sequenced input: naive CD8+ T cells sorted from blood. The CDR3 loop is CASSFTAGPNYGYTF. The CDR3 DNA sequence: TGTGCCAGCAGCTTTACGGCAGGACCTAACTATGGCTACACCTTC.